This passage covers 22 T cell receptor beta chains from one sample sequenced in a study of cytomegalovirus exposure and HLA in healthy donors. This PCR relied on a set of 60 Vbeta primers and 13 Jbeta primers. Method: immunoSEQ multiplex PCR; TCRdb's copy keeps in-frame clones and lacks some. The sample totals 45,000 to 55,000 clones; its top ten clones hold about 6%. Specimen: PBMCs. These TCRs come from a male donor in good health and CMV-seropositive.

This chain connects TRBV6-1 to TRBJ2-1; D is perhaps TRBD2 (5 bases). Germline values: CDR1 MNHNS, CDR2 SASEGT. This CDR3 is 14 amino acids long. The germline V and J ends were trimmed by 9 bases and 0 bases, with 12 bases remaining between them. CDR3 in amino acids: CASSLGSSYNEQFF. The CDR3 DNA sequence: TGTGCCAGTAGCCTAGGGAGCTCCTACAATGAGCAGTTCTTC.

The J gene is TRBJ2-7, the V gene TRBV28; 9 bases line up with TRBD1. V lost 5 bases, J lost 5 bases, and 10 bases stayed unmatched. This CDR3 has 15 amino acids. Germline loops: CDR1 MDHEN, CDR2 SYDVKM. CDR3 nucleotide sequence: TGTGCCAGCAGTCTAACCGGGACAGGGTTCAACGAGCAGTACTTC. Translating gives CASSLTGTGFNEQYF.

The J gene is TRBJ2-3, the V gene TRBV5-1, with D maybe TRBD2 (5 bases). The CDR3 runs to 15 residues. Germline loops: CDR1 SGHRS, CDR2 YFSETQ. V lost 3 bases to trimming and J lost 3 bases, with 14 bases between them. CDR3 bases: TGCGCCAGCAGCTCGCAAGGGAGACCTACAGATACGCAGTATTTT. Its protein product is CASSSQGRPTDTQYF.

This chain links TRBV2 with TRBJ1-2, with D maybe TRBD1 (6 bases). Trimming cost V 9 bases and J 4 bases, with 9 bases left between them. The CDR3 is 11 amino acids. Germline V gene sequence: CDR1 SNHLY, CDR2 FYNNEI. CDR3 in DNA: TGTGCCAGTGACAGGTTCTATGGCTACACCTTC. Protein product: CASDRFYGYTF.

J is TRBJ2-2 and V is TRBV4-3; 7 bases are a match to TRBD2. After removal of 0 bases from V and 7 bases from J, the junction contained 14 bases not matched to a gene. CDR1 and CDR2 (germline): LGHNA, YSLEER. This CDR3 spans 18 amino acids. The CDR3 sequence is CASSQEVGGFPRGGELFF. The CDR3 nucleotides read TGCGCCAGCAGCCAAGAGGTGGGGGGGTTCCCAAGGGGCGGGGAGCTGTTTTTT.

The chain uses TRBV6-5 and TRBJ2-5; 10 nucleotides line up with TRBD2. From germline, CDR1 is MNHEY and CDR2 SVGAGI. J was trimmed by 5 bases and V by 0 bases; bases with no gene match: 6. The CDR3 runs 16 residues. The CDR3 loop reads CASSYSISGGPETQYF. Here the CDR3 DNA reads TGTGCCAGCAGTTACTCGATTAGCGGGGGGCCGGAGACCCAGTACTTC.

The V call is TRBV5-1, the J call TRBJ2-5; 10 bases are a match to TRBD2. The CDR3 spans 16 residues. CDR1 is SGHRS, CDR2 YFSETQ, per germline. The trim removed 0 bases at V and 6 bases at J, leaving 8 bases unmatched. CDR3: CASSLESGGALKTQYF. The CDR3 DNA reads TGCGCCAGCAGCTTGGAGAGCGGGGGGGCTCTAAAGACCCAGTACTTC. Using reference TRBV5-1 and TRBJ2-5 for the parts outside the CDR3, the full variable domain is KAGVTQTPRYLIKTRGQQVTLSCSPISGHRSVSWYQQTPGQGLQFLFEYFSETQRNKGNFPGRFSGRQFSNSRSEMNVSTLELGDSALYLCASSLESGGALKTQYFGPGTRLLVL.

V and J are TRBV30 and TRBJ2-2, with D unresolved. The CDR3 extends over 14 amino acids. Trimming cost V 8 bases and J 5 bases, with 18 bases left between them. From germline, CDR1 is GTSNPN and CDR2 SVGIG (reference sequence). CDR3: CAGEQPPLTGELFF. The DNA for the CDR3 is TGTGCCGGTGAACAGCCACCCTTAACCGGGGAGCTGTTTTTT.

The gene calls are TRBV6-6 and TRBJ1-1; 7 bases are a match to TRBD1. This CDR3 has 11 residues. CDR1 is MNHNY, CDR2 SVGAGI, per germline (reference sequence). V was pared by 8 bases and J by 13 bases, with 10 bases of the junction left unmatched. The CDR3 DNA reads as TGTGCCAGCGGCCTAGGGGGCAATGTTTTCTTT. It codes for CASGLGGNVFF.

This chain links TRBV5-5 with TRBJ1-1; D is unclear. This CDR3 comprises 14 residues. CDR1 SGHKS and CDR2 YYEKEE come from the germline V gene (reference sequence). Between the trimmed V and J ends, which lost 1 base and 2 bases, there was a span of 9 bases. CDR3 DNA: TGTGCCAGCAGCTTGCTGCGGGATAACACTGAAGCTTTCTTT. Translated: CASSLLRDNTEAFF.

The chain recombines TRBV23-1 with TRBJ2-7; TRBD1 agrees at 7 bases. TRBV23-1 is an open reading frame whose function is uncertain. The V and J ends lost 10 bases and 2 bases, in that order; junction bases with no gene match: 8. This CDR3 contains 13 residues. The CDR3: CATKVGTAYEQYF. CDR3 nucleotides: TGCGCCACCAAGGTAGGGACAGCCTACGAGCAGTACTTC.

The J gene is TRBJ2-5, the V gene TRBV7-2, with 9 nucleotides matching TRBD1. V shed 5 bases, J shed 4 bases, and the junction held 5 bases outside the gene matches. Germline lookup yields CDR1 SGHTA and CDR2 FQGNSA. The CDR3 length is 14 residues. This chain's CDR3 is CASSTRTGAETQYF. As DNA, the CDR3 is TGTGCCAGCAGCACCCGGACAGGGGCAGAGACCCAGTACTTC.

This chain joins TRBV7-2 and TRBJ1-3; 7 bases are a match to TRBD1. Germline CDR1 and CDR2: SGHTA and FQGNSA. There are 13 residues in the CDR3. The J segment lost 4 bases and the V segment lost 8 bases, leaving 5 bases of the junction unmatched. The CDR3 DNA reads TGTGCCAGCTCCGGGACAGTAGGAAACACCATATATTTT. Translation gives CASSGTVGNTIYF. Full variable domain (remainder filled in from reference TRBV7-2 and TRBJ1-3): GAGVSQSPSNKVTEKGKDVELRCDPISGHTALYWYRQSLGQGLEFLIYFQGNSAPDKSGLPSDRFSAERTGGSVSTLTIQRTQQEDSAVYLCASSGTVGNTIYFGEGSWLTVV.

The rearrangement uses TRBV6-5 and TRBJ1-5; perhaps TRBD1 as D (5 bases). This CDR3 region has 15 residues. Germline values: CDR1 MNHEY, CDR2 SVGAGI. The V end lost 0 bases, the J end lost 6 bases, and 12 bases lay between the germline ends. This chain's CDR3 is CASSYSQGPGQPQHF. CDR3 bases: TGTGCCAGCAGTTACTCGCAGGGCCCGGGTCAGCCCCAGCATTTT.

This chain uses TRBV11-3 with TRBJ2-3; a possible D gene is TRBD1 (6 bases). Per germline, CDR1 SGHNT and CDR2 YENEEA. The CDR3 contains 15 residues. V shed 5 bases and J shed 2 bases, with 14 bases lying between them. The CDR3 sequence is CASSDRTAATDTQYF. In DNA, the CDR3 is TGTGCCAGCAGCGACCGGACAGCAGCCACAGATACGCAGTATTTT.

V and J are TRBV27 and TRBJ1-1; a weak D match, TRBD1 (6 bases). V lost 5 bases and J 0 bases, leaving 13 bases between the germline ends. CDR3 length: 15 residues. The germline V gene encodes CDR1 MNHEY and CDR2 SMNVEV (reference sequence). The CDR3 bases are TGTGCCAGCAGTCGAAACAGGGATTTGAACACTGAAGCTTTCTTT. It is translated as CASSRNRDLNTEAFF.

V and J are TRBV7-2 and TRBJ2-7; the match to TRBD2 covers 11 bases. V shed 1 base and J 5 bases; nucleotides not matched to a gene: 4. CDR3 length equals 15 residues. CDR1 is SGHTA and CDR2 is FQGNSA in the germline V gene. In nucleotides, the CDR3 is TGTGCCAGCAGCTTAGATGCACTAGCGGGGGACGAGCAGTACTTC. Translated, it gives CASSLDALAGDEQYF. The variable domain in full, completed from reference TRBV7-2 and TRBJ2-7, reads GAGVSQSPSNKVTEKGKDVELRCDPISGHTALYWYRQSLGQGLEFLIYFQGNSAPDKSGLPSDRFSAERTGGSVSTLTIQRTQQEDSAVYLCASSLDALAGDEQYFGPGTRLTVT.

V is TRBV7-2 and J is TRBJ2-7; TRBD2 matches 7 bases. Germline V gene sequence: CDR1 SGHTA, CDR2 FQGNSA. V dropped 4 bases and J dropped 0; count of bases not matched to a gene: 3. The CDR3 has 14 amino acids. This CDR3 is CASSSLAFSYEQYF. CDR3 coding DNA: TGTGCCAGCAGCTCACTAGCGTTCTCCTACGAGCAGTACTTC.

The gene calls are TRBV28 and TRBJ2-7; the D is unclear. The CDR3 loop spans 11 amino acids. CDR1 and CDR2 (germline): MDHEN, SYDVKM. Trimming removed 4 bases from V and 2 bases from J, with 3 bases in between. Here the CDR3 DNA reads TGTGCCAGCAGTTCCACCTACGAGCAGTACTTC. This sequence encodes CASSSTYEQYF.

The chain has TRBV15 and TRBJ2-5; unclear D gene. The CDR3 totals 13 residues. V lost 0 bases to trimming and J lost 3 bases, with 5 bases between them. CDR1 and CDR2 (germline): LNHNV, YYDKDF (reference sequence). Here the CDR3 DNA reads TGTGCCACCAGCAGAGATCTTAAAGAGACCCAGTACTTC. It yields the protein CATSRDLKETQYF.

This chain links TRBV27 with TRBJ1-1; D remains unclear. Germline-derived CDR1 and CDR2 are MNHEY and SMNVEV (reference sequence). Trimming removed 0 bases from V and 2 bases from J, with 7 bases in between. The CDR3 has 14 amino acids. Here the CDR3 DNA reads TGTGCCAGCAGTTTATCAGGAGTAAACACTGAAGCTTTCTTT. It encodes CASSLSGVNTEAFF.

The CDR3 bases are TGTGCCAGCAGCTGGGGGACAGGGGATTACAATGAGCAGTTCTTC. Amino acid sequence: CASSWGTGDYNEQFF. This chain links TRBV5-8 with TRBJ2-1; 10 bases align to TRBD1. CDR1 is SGHTS, CDR2 YDEGEE, per germline. The CDR3 covers 15 residues. V lost 3 bases and J lost 4; bases outside the gene matches: 4.